This TCR beta chain came from a study of T cell responses to AZD1222 COVID-19 vaccine. The table came from immunoSEQ multiplex PCR; TCRdb's copy has only in-frame clones and leaves some out. The sample includes 90,000 to 120,000 clones, about nine tenths of them seen just once. General study findings and limits: There were mostly white British donors and more females than males, and clonal diversity was possibly underestimated. Spike-specific TCR repertoires showed rising breadth and depth after two AZD1222 doses. Nearly half of unique spike-specific TCRs reportedly avoided B.1.351 and B.1.1.7 mutated regions.

The CDR3 length is 16 residues. The germline V gene encodes CDR1 SEHNR and CDR2 FQNEAQ (reference sequence). V lost 6 bases to trimming and J lost 2 bases, with 18 bases between them. As regards this clone: As yet, its antigen is unknown.

This receptor was taken from an adult in good health. The specimen comprised peripheral blood, sampled on day 0 of AZD1222 vaccination. The chain employs TRBV7-9 and TRBJ2-3; D might be TRBD1 (5 bases). The CDR3 sequence: CASSLTQGIDTDTQYF. The CDR3 nucleotides are TGTGCCAGCAGTTTAACGCAGGGAATTGACACAGATACGCAGTATTTT.